The 25 T cell receptor beta chains in this list originate from one sample, sequenced in a study of CD8 T cells in Susac syndrome. RNA was extracted with the RNeasy kit, and a quantity of about 0.45 to 1 ug was reverse transcribed using random hexamers. Each CDR3 protein gets one entry after TCRdb re-called the immunoSEQ multiplex PCR reads with MiXCR. The table has roughly 120,000 distinct CDR3 sequences, 95% to 98% seen once. The sample was CD4+ T cells from PBMCs. These receptors came from a human donor in good health.

The gene calls are TRBV19 and TRBJ2-1; 8 nucleotides align to TRBD2. V lost 2 bases to trimming and J lost 2 bases; unmatched junction nucleotides: 5. Germline lookup yields CDR1 LNHDA and CDR2 SQIVND (reference sequence). The CDR3 spans 16 residues. The chain's CDR3 is CASSITGGSAYNEQFF. CDR3 DNA: TGTGCCAGTAGTATAACGGGGGGGTCGGCCTACAATGAGCAGTTCTTC. Supplemented by reference TRBV19 and TRBJ2-1, the full variable domain reads DGGITQSPKYLFRKEGQNVTLSCEQNLNHDAMYWYRQDPGQGLRLIYYSQIVNDFQKGDIAEGYSVSREKKESFPLTVTSAQKNPTAFYLCASSITGGSAYNEQFFGPGTRLTVL.

The genes are TRBV30 and TRBJ1-1; D may be TRBD1 (6 bases). The CDR3 consists of 14 residues. CDR1 and CDR2 (germline): GTSNPN, SVGIG (reference sequence). V was trimmed by 3 bases and J by 2 bases, leaving 13 bases between them. The DNA for the CDR3 is TGTGCCTGGAGGGAGGACAGCGCCAACACTGAAGCTTTCTTT. Translating gives CAWREDSANTEAFF.

The chain combines TRBV2 with TRBJ2-2; no clear D gene. This CDR3 is 15 amino acids long. Trimming cost V 4 bases and J 2 bases, with 11 bases left between them. Germline lookup yields CDR1 SNHLY and CDR2 FYNNEI. The CDR3 here is CASSVRAPNTGELFF. In DNA, the CDR3 is TGTGCCAGCAGTGTACGGGCACCTAACACCGGGGAGCTGTTTTTT.

The rearrangement uses TRBV5-4 and TRBJ2-5; 7 bases fit TRBD2. CDR1 is SGHNT, CDR2 YYREEE, per germline (reference sequence). This CDR3 contains 16 residues. V gave up 0 bases and J gave up 5 bases; unmatched junction bases: 10. The CDR3 spells CASSLGGGGGRETQYF. The CDR3 coding sequence is TGTGCCAGCAGCTTGGGAGGAGGCGGGGGAAGGGAGACCCAGTACTTC. Full variable domain (remainder filled in from reference TRBV5-4 and TRBJ2-5): ETGVTQSPTHLIKTRGQQVTLRCSSQSGHNTVSWYQQALGQGPQFIFQYYREEENGRGNFPPRFSGLQFPNYSSELNVNALELDDSALYLCASSLGGGGGRETQYFGPGTRLLVL.

This clonotype occurred a few times. The V call is TRBV29-1, the J call TRBJ2-7; D gene uncertain. This CDR3 has 11 residues. V lost 7 bases and J 5 bases, leaving 12 bases between the germline ends. Germline V gives CDR1 SQVTM, CDR2 ANQGSEA. CDR3 loop: CSAAIVDEQYF. In nucleotides, the CDR3 is TGCAGCGCCGCAATTGTGGACGAGCAGTACTTC.

The chain carries TRBV4-1 and TRBJ2-5, with TRBD1 matching over 9 bases. The V gene's germline CDR1 is MGHRA and CDR2 YSYEKL. CDR3 length equals 18 residues. Unmatched junction bases numbered 14, after V lost 1 base and J lost 5 bases. As DNA, the CDR3 is TGCGCCAGCAGCCAAGCCCCCGCTGGACAGGGGAGATCGGAGACCCAGTACTTC. This encodes CASSQAPAGQGRSETQYF.

The table lists this clonotype with a few counts. The chain links TRBV18 to TRBJ2-1; D possibly corresponds to TRBD1 (6 bases). The CDR3 runs 13 residues. CDR1 KGHSH and CDR2 LQKENI come from the germline V gene. Trimming stripped 6 bases from V and 4 bases from J, with 10 bases between. CDR3 nucleotide sequence: TGTGCCAGCTCGAGGGGACAATACAATGAGCAGTTCTTC. Translated, it gives CASSRGQYNEQFF.

As to this clonotype: Sequence at one end of the junction differs from germline and may be a read error. This sequence joins TRBV19 and TRBJ1-2; D is possibly TRBD1 (5 bases). The CDR3 spans 13 residues. In germline, CDR1 is LNHDA, CDR2 SQIVND (reference sequence). This chain's CDR3 is CASSIGVRDGYTF. For the CDR3, the DNA is TGTGCCAGTAGCATAGGGGTAAGGGATGGCTACACCTTC.

This chain joins TRBV24-1 and TRBJ1-1; D is undetermined. There are 13 residues in the CDR3. Deletions cut 3 bases from V and 0 bases from J, with 4 bases between. The germline V gene encodes CDR1 KGHDR and CDR2 SFDVKD. CDR3 DNA: TGTGCCACCAGTGATACCATGAACACTGAAGCTTTCTTT. Its translation: CATSDTMNTEAFF.

The chain carries TRBV5-4 and TRBJ2-4; no reliable D call. Germline assignment: CDR1 SGHNT and CDR2 YYREEE (reference sequence). CDR3 length equals 12 residues. Trimming stripped 4 bases from V and 0 bases from J, with 2 bases between. The CDR3 region has the DNA TGTGCCAGCAGCCGAGCCAAAAACATTCAGTACTTC. Protein: CASSRAKNIQYF. Full variable domain (remainder filled in from reference TRBV5-4 and TRBJ2-4): ETGVTQSPTHLIKTRGQQVTLRCSSQSGHNTVSWYQQALGQGPQFIFQYYREEENGRGNFPPRFSGLQFPNYSSELNVNALELDDSALYLCASSRAKNIQYFGAGTRLSVL.

This rearrangement joins TRBV25-1 to TRBJ1-2; TRBD1 might be the D (5 bases). Germline CDR1 is MGHDK and CDR2 is SYGVNS. CDR3 length: 11 amino acids. V lost 6 bases and J 5 bases, leaving 7 bases between the germline ends. The CDR3: CASSQGYGYTF. In nucleotides, the CDR3 is TGTGCCAGCAGCCAGGGTTATGGCTACACCTTC.

The rearrangement uses TRBV9 and TRBJ2-5, with TRBD2 as a possible D gene (5 bases). The germline gives CDR1 SGDLS, CDR2 YYNGEE. V was clipped by 2 bases and J by 5 bases, with 16 bases between them. This CDR3 region has 15 residues. CDR3 coding DNA: TGTGCCAGCAGCGTTATAACCCCGAGGAGGGAGACCCAGTACTTC. Its translation: CASSVITPRRETQYF.

The chain recombines TRBV2 with TRBJ2-3, with D maybe TRBD1 (6 bases). This CDR3 comprises 15 residues. Germline CDR1 and CDR2: SNHLY and FYNNEI. V lost 3 bases and J lost 5, with 15 bases in between. CDR3 loop: CASSDRVTGRDTQYF. CDR3 nucleotide sequence: TGTGCCAGCAGTGATAGGGTGACAGGAAGAGATACGCAGTATTTT.

The rearrangement joins TRBV12-3 or TRBV12-4 to TRBJ1-1; the match to TRBD1 covers 12 bases. The trim removed 5 bases at V and 5 bases at J, leaving 15 bases unmatched. The CDR3 contains 18 residues. The CDR3 protein is CASSPPGDRGRGRTEAFF. The CDR3 DNA sequence: TGTGCCAGCAGTCCACCAGGGGACAGGGGGCGAGGGAGGACTGAAGCTTTCTTT.

V and J are TRBV7-9 and TRBJ2-5; perhaps D is TRBD1 or TRBD2 (5 bases each). This CDR3 is 14 amino acids long. Looked up from germline, CDR1 is SEHNR and CDR2 is FQNEAQ (reference sequence). Trimming removed 2 bases from V and 4 bases from J, with 11 bases in between. The CDR3 region has the DNA TGTGCCAGCAGCTTAAGTTCTGGGGGAGAGACCCAGTACTTC. Its protein is CASSLSSGGETQYF.

CDR3 coding DNA: TGTGCCAGCAGTTTTTCACTAGCGGTCCCGGGAGAGCAGTACTTC. Its protein is CASSFSLAVPGEQYF. The chain has TRBV12-3 or TRBV12-4 and TRBJ2-7; 8 nucleotides agree with TRBD2. Losses at the gene ends were 3 bases for V and 7 bases for J; bases not matched to a gene: 11. This CDR3 region has 15 residues.

CDR3 nucleotides: TGTGCTAGTGGTTTGGTCCGGGGATTAGCCAAAAACATTCAGTACTTC. It codes for CASGLVRGLAKNIQYF. V is TRBV12-5 and J is TRBJ2-4, with D possibly matching TRBD2 (5 bases). This CDR3 spans 16 amino acids. The ends were cut back, 0 bases at V and 0 bases at J, with 9 bases in the middle. Germline CDR1 LGHNT, CDR2 FRNRAP.

V is TRBV3-1 and J is TRBJ1-2; D gene ambiguous. The CDR3 has 15 amino acids. V lost 1 base to trimming and J lost 0 bases, with 9 bases between them. Germline values: CDR1 LGHDT, CDR2 YNNKEL (reference sequence). In DNA form, the CDR3 reads TGTGCCAGCAGCCAAGGGATGGGAGCTAACTATGGCTACACCTTC. Protein sequence: CASSQGMGANYGYTF.

This chain links TRBV28 with TRBJ2-3; 9 bases are a match to TRBD1. Germline-derived CDR1 and CDR2 are MDHEN and SYDVKM. V trimming: 4 bases; J trimming: 5 bases; junction bases outside the gene matches: 7. The CDR3 is 15 amino acids. The CDR3 spells CASSSYRGPLDTQYF. DNA for the CDR3: TGTGCCAGCAGTTCCTACAGGGGGCCTTTAGATACGCAGTATTTT.

The chain links TRBV7-3 to TRBJ2-3; TRBD2 might be the D (6 bases). CDR3 size: 14 residues. Germline V gives CDR1 SGHTA, CDR2 FQGTGA. V lost 3 bases and J 2 bases, leaving 9 bases between the germline ends. The CDR3 sequence is CASSFTGVTDTQYF. The DNA of the CDR3 is TGTGCCAGCAGCTTCACGGGAGTCACAGATACGCAGTATTTT.

The rearrangement joins TRBV11-2 to TRBJ1-2, with D maybe TRBD1 (6 bases). Germline CDR1 SGHAT, CDR2 FQNNGV. The CDR3 contains 12 residues. With 6 bases removed from V and 4 bases from J, the gap between germline ends came to 9 bases. The CDR3 DNA reads as TGTGCCAGCAGGACAGGTGCCTATGGCTACACCTTC. It is translated as CASRTGAYGYTF.

This sequence joins TRBV10-3 and TRBJ2-7; 12 bases line up with TRBD1. The CDR3 consists of 14 residues. V shed 4 bases, J shed 5 bases, and the junction held 3 bases outside the gene matches. The V gene's germline CDR1 is ENHRY and CDR2 SYGVKD. The CDR3 protein is CAISGGTGGHEQYF. In DNA form, the CDR3 reads TGTGCCATCAGTGGGGGGACAGGGGGCCACGAGCAGTACTTC.

The sample holds a few counts of this clonotype. The chain employs TRBV5-1 and TRBJ1-1, with D unclear. CDR3 length: 14 amino acids. Trimming stripped 0 bases from V and 2 bases from J, with 8 bases between. Germline V gene data show CDR1 as SGHRS and CDR2 as YFSETQ. The CDR3 reads CASSLAVGNTEAFF. In DNA, the CDR3 is TGCGCCAGCAGCTTGGCAGTCGGTAACACTGAAGCTTTCTTT.

V gene TRBV28 combines with J gene TRBJ2-5, with D hard to call. Per germline, CDR1 MDHEN and CDR2 SYDVKM. Trimming left V 8 bases short and J 6 bases short, with 19 bases between. CDR3 length: 14 amino acids. The CDR3 spells CASSPQKGGKTQYF. The CDR3 nucleotides read TGTGCCAGCTCCCCGCAAAAAGGTGGGAAGACCCAGTACTTC.

The chain combines TRBV4-2 with TRBJ1-2, with D possibly matching TRBD1 (6 bases). The CDR3 is 13 residues long. Germline-derived CDR1 and CDR2 are LGHNA and YNFKEQ. V lost 4 bases, J lost 3 bases, and 9 bases lay in between. The CDR3 protein is CASSPGAYYGYTF. Here the CDR3 DNA reads TGTGCCAGCAGCCCGGGGGCGTACTATGGCTACACCTTC.